The clone carrying this T cell receptor (beta chain) was observed many times. The antigen remains unidentified. Using unique molecular identifiers, the investigators prepared the TCRbeta library. TCRdb processed the PCR reads anew with MiXCR; each CDR3 protein has one entry. The data show under 20,000 distinct CDR3 sequences, 10% to 15% seen once. CDR1 is DFQATT and CDR2 is SNEGSKA in the germline V gene (reference sequence). The CDR3 extends over 13 amino acids. This specimen comes from a study of T-cell reconstitution after alpha-beta-depleted transplantation in children. Study-wide results and limits: At around two months after transplant, the alpha-beta T cells were reportedly derived from several hundred expanded clones that came from non-depleted graft cells. Surviving recipient T cells and thymic progenitors underlay high day-60 TCRbeta diversity in some patients. The authors attributed T-cell counts and diversity one year after transplant mostly to newly produced T cells.

The chain is built from TRBV20-1 and TRBJ2-7; D gene uncertain. The specimen was PBMCs, mostly from graft donor cells, collected 60 days after TCRalphabeta/CD19-depleted stem cell transplant. The origin of this receptor is a female patient between 2 and 15 years old who had a stem cell transplant for congenital amegakaryocytic thrombocytopenia, so the T cells may come from the graft donor. The CDR3 loop reads CRGLRQEPYEQYF. The CDR3 DNA is TGCAGGGGCTTGAGGCAGGAGCCCTACGAGCAGTACTTC.